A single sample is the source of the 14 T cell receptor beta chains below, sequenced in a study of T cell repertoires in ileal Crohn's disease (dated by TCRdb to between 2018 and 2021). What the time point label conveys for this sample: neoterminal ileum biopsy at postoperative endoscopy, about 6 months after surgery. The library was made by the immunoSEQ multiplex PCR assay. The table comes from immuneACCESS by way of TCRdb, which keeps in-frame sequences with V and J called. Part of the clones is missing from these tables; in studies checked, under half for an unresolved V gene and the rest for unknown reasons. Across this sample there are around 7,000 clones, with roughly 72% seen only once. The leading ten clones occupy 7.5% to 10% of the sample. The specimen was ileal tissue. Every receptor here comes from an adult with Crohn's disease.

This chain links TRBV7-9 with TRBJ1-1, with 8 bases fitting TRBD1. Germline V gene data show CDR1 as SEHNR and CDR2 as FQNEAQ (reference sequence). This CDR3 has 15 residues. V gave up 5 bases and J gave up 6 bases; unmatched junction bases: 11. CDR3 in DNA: TGTGCCAGCAGCCAAGCAGGGGGCAAAGGGGCTGAAGCTTTCTTT. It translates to CASSQAGGKGAEAFF.

This chain's CDR3 is CATLGNTIYF. DNA of the CDR3: TGTGCCACCCTAGGAAACACCATATATTTT. This chain joins TRBV2 and TRBJ1-3; D remains unclear. The CDR3 is made up of 10 amino acids. The germline V gene has CDR1 SNHLY and CDR2 FYNNEI. Trimming removed 10 bases from V and 4 bases from J, with 5 bases in between.

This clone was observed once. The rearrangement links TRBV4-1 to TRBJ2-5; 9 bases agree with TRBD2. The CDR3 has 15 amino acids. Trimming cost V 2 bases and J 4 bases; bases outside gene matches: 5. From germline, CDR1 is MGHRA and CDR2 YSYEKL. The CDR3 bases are TGCGCCAGCAGCCAACCTAGCGGGGAGGGAGAGACCCAGTACTTC. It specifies CASSQPSGEGETQYF.

DNA for the CDR3: TGTGCCAGTAAATCCGAGCGGGAGTTGGGTGAGCAGTTCTTC. Protein product: CASKSERELGEQFF. V and J are TRBV19 and TRBJ2-1, with 8 bases that match TRBD2. The CDR3 is 14 residues long. Germline values: CDR1 LNHDA, CDR2 SQIVND (reference sequence). Trimming cost V 7 bases and J 9 bases; bases outside gene matches: 11.

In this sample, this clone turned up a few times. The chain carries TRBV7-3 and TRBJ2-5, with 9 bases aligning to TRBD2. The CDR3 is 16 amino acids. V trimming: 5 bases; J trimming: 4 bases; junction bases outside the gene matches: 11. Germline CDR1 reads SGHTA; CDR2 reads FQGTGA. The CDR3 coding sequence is TGTGCCAGCAGCCTAAGGGCGGGGGGGCAGGGAGAGACCCAGTACTTC. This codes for CASSLRAGGQGETQYF. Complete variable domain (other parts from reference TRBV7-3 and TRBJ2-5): GAGVSQTPSNKVTEKGKYVELRCDPISGHTALYWYRQSLGQGPEFLIYFQGTGAADDSGLPNDRFFAVRPEGSVSTLKIQRTERGDSAVYLCASSLRAGGQGETQYFGPGTRLLVL.

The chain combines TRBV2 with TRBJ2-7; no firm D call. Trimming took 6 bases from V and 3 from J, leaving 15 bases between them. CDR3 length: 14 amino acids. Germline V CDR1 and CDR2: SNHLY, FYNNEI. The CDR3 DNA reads TGTGCCAGCAGCGATATCCTAGTGAGCTACGAGCAGTACTTC. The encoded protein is CASSDILVSYEQYF.

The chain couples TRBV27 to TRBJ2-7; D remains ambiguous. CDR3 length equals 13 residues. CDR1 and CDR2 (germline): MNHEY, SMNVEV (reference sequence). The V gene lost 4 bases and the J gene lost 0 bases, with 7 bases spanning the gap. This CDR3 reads CASSSTASYEQYF. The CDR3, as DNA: TGTGCCAGCAGTTCGACTGCCTCCTACGAGCAGTACTTC.

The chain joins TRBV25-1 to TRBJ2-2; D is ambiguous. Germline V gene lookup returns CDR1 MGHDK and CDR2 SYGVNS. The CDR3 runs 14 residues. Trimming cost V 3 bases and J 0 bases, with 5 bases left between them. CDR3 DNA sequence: TGTGCCAGCAGTGATCTAGCGAACACCGGGGAGCTGTTTTTT. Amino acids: CASSDLANTGELFF.

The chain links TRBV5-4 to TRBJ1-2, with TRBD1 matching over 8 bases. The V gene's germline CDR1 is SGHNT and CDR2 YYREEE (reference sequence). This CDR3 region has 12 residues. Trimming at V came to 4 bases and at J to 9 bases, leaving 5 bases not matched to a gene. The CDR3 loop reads CASSLRTGSYTF. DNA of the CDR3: TGTGCCAGCAGCCTAAGGACAGGGAGCTACACCTTC.

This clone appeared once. The CDR3 nucleotides are TGTGCCAGCAGCTTAGTAGCGGTTCGCCAAGAGACCCAGTACTTC. Translating gives CASSLVAVRQETQYF. The genes are TRBV7-9 and TRBJ2-5; perhaps TRBD2 as D (6 bases). This CDR3 region has 15 residues. CDR1 is SEHNR, CDR2 FQNEAQ, per germline (reference sequence). With 1 base removed from V and 1 base from J, the gap between germline ends came to 10 bases.

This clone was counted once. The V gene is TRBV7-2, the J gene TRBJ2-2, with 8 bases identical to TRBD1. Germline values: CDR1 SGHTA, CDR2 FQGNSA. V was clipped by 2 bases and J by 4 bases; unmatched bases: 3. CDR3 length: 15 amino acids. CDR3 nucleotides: TGTGCCAGCAGCTTAACAGGGGGGATCACCGGGGAGCTGTTTTTT. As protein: CASSLTGGITGELFF.

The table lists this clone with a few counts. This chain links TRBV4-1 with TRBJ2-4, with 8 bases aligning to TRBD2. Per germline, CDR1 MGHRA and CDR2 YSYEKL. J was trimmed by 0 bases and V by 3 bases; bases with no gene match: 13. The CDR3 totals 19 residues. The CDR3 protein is CASSHPGAGVDIAKNIQYF. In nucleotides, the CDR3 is TGCGCCAGCAGCCACCCTGGAGCGGGAGTAGATATAGCCAAAAACATTCAGTACTTC.

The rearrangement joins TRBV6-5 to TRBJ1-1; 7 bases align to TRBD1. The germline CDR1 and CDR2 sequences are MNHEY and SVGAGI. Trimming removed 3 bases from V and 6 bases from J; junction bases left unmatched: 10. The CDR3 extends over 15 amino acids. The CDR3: CASSYFDRAGAEAFF. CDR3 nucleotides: TGTGCCAGCAGTTATTTCGACAGGGCGGGTGCTGAAGCTTTCTTT.

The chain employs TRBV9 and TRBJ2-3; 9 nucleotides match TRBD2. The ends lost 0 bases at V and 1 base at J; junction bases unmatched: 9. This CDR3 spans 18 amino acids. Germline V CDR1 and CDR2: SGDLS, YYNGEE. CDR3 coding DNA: TGTGCCAGCAGCGTAGCCCCCCGGCGGGAGGGTGGCACAGATACGCAGTATTTT. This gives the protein CASSVAPRREGGTDTQYF.